A single sample is the source of the 20 T cell receptor beta chains below, sequenced in a study of Graves' ophthalmopathy and Graves' hyperthyroidism. Beta-chain TCR CDR3 regions were amplified from RNA transcripts. Second-round multiplex PCR came after a first-round RT-PCR that employed HTBI primers. A single record per CDR3 protein comes from TCRdb applying MiXCR to the multiplex PCR reads. This sample carries about 220,000 distinct CDR3 sequences, roughly 21% of them seen once, and the ten largest clones take approximately 40%. The sample taken for sequencing was peripheral blood. The source of these receptors is a woman aged 45-60 years with Graves' ophthalmopathy.

There are many counts of this clonotype. The chain employs TRBV7-9 and TRBJ1-5; D is perhaps TRBD1 (6 bases). This CDR3 contains 16 residues. Germline V CDR1 and CDR2: SEHNR, FQNEAQ (reference sequence). The V and J ends lost 5 bases and 3 bases respectively, with 17 bases between them. CDR3 DNA sequence: TGTGCCAGCAGCCCCAGGGGAGGGGGTGACAATCAGCCCCAGCATTTT. Translation gives CASSPRGGGDNQPQHF. Together with reference TRBV7-9 and TRBJ1-5, the CDR3 gives the full variable domain: DTGVSQNPRHKITKRGQNVTFRCDPISEHNRLYWYRQTLGQGPEFLTYFQNEAQLEKSRLLSDRFSAERPKGSFSTLEIQRTEQGDSAMYLCASSPRGGGDNQPQHFGDGTRLSIL.

The CDR3 DNA is TGTGCCAGCAGCTCGAGGCAACATAATTCACCCCTCCACTTT. Amino acid sequence: CASSSRQHNSPLHF. The genes are TRBV11-2 and TRBJ1-6; no clear D. Germline CDR1 is SGHAT and CDR2 is FQNNGV. The CDR3 runs to 14 residues. Between the trimmed V and J ends, which lost 4 bases and 5 bases, there was a span of 9 bases.

This clonotype was seen many times. The chain employs TRBV19 and TRBJ1-1; D is possibly TRBD1 (6 bases). Trimming removed 6 bases from V and 5 bases from J, with 16 bases in between. The germline gives CDR1 LNHDA, CDR2 SQIVND (reference sequence). The CDR3 has 14 amino acids. The CDR3 nucleotides are TGTGCCAGTAGCGACAGGCCCCTGGGGACTGAAGCTTTCTTT. It translates to CASSDRPLGTEAFF. The variable domain in full, with the rest retrieved from reference TRBV19 and TRBJ1-1, is DGGITQSPKYLFRKEGQNVTLSCEQNLNHDAMYWYRQDPGQGLRLIYYSQIVNDFQKGDIAEGYSVSREKKESFPLTVTSAQKNPTAFYLCASSDRPLGTEAFFGQGTRLTVV.

The chain joins TRBV20-1 to TRBJ2-7; D possibly corresponds to TRBD2 (5 bases). This CDR3 has 13 residues. Per the germline V gene, CDR1 is DFQATT and CDR2 is SNEGSKA (reference sequence). The V end lost 0 bases, the J end lost 1 base, and 7 bases lay between the germline ends. The CDR3 nucleotides read TGCAGTGCTAGAGATCCGGGGTCCTACGAGCAGTACTTC. Protein product: CSARDPGSYEQYF.

In DNA, the CDR3 is TGTGCCAGCAGTGAACAACTCTCCGGAGGCTACACCTTC. It encodes CASSEQLSGGYTF. This chain joins TRBV12-3 or TRBV12-4 and TRBJ1-2, with D hard to call. The CDR3 is made up of 13 amino acids. Trimming cost V 5 bases and J 8 bases, with 15 bases left between them.

This clonotype showed up many times. V usage is TRBV25-1 and J usage is TRBJ2-7, with 8 bases that match TRBD2. J gave up 6 bases and V 4 bases, and 2 bases lay outside the gene matches. The CDR3 extends over 12 amino acids. The germline gives CDR1 MGHDK, CDR2 SYGVNS. CDR3 amino acids: CASSGGTSEQYF. CDR3 nucleotide sequence: TGTGCCAGCAGTGGGGGGACTAGCGAGCAGTACTTC.

In its sample, this clonotype was seen many times. The chain is built from TRBV7-2 and TRBJ2-2, with D hard to call. Trimming stripped 5 bases from V and 5 bases from J, with 9 bases between. The CDR3 is made up of 13 amino acids. Germline V gene lookup returns CDR1 SGHTA and CDR2 FQGNSA. CDR3 loop: CASSPDQTGELFF. DNA of the CDR3: TGTGCCAGCAGCCCGGACCAAACCGGGGAGCTGTTTTTT.

This clonotype has only a few counts. The likely explanation is a read error, given a far larger clone one base away. The rearrangement uses TRBV12-3 or TRBV12-4 and TRBJ2-5; TRBD1 might be the D (5 bases). The V end lost 7 bases, the J end lost 5 bases, and 11 bases lay between the germline ends. The CDR3 contains 12 residues. This CDR3 reads CASILKGETQYF. In DNA, the CDR3 is TGTGCCAGCATCCTAAAGGGGGAGACCCAGTACTTC.

This clonotype was seen only a few times. The chain is built from TRBV20-1 and TRBJ2-1, with TRBD2 matching 8 bases. Germline V gene lookup returns CDR1 DFQATT and CDR2 SNEGSKA (reference sequence). CDR3 length: 15 residues. V lost 2 bases, J lost 9 bases, and 12 bases stayed unmatched. The CDR3 DNA sequence: TGCAGTGCTAGAAGAAAAGGCGGGAGGAGGCGTGAGCAGTTCTTC. Protein sequence: CSARRKGGRRREQFF.

This clonotype was detected many times. The V gene is TRBV9, the J gene TRBJ2-7; possibly TRBD2 for D (6 bases). Germline lookup yields CDR1 SGDLS and CDR2 YYNGEE. The CDR3 is 12 amino acids. V lost 3 bases and J lost 7, with 11 bases in between. CDR3 nucleotides: TGTGCCAGCAGCGCCGCCGGGGGAGAGCAGTACTTC. Translation gives CASSAAGGEQYF.

At least ten counts were recorded for this clonotype. J is TRBJ2-2 and V is TRBV11-3, with 9 bases lining up with TRBD1. In germline, CDR1 is SGHNT, CDR2 YENEEA. The length of the CDR3 is 15 residues. The ends lost 6 bases at V and 4 bases at J; junction bases unmatched: 6. Here the CDR3 DNA reads TGTGCCAGCAGTTCCGACAGGGGGGGCACCGGGGAGCTGTTTTTT. Translating gives CASSSDRGGTGELFF.

At least ten counts were recorded for this clonotype. The chain links TRBV6-1 to TRBJ2-2; perhaps TRBD2 as D (6 bases). V was cut by 8 bases and J by 7 bases, with 17 bases left in between. Germline V lookup: CDR1 MNHNS, CDR2 SASEGT. The CDR3 loop spans 14 amino acids. In DNA form, the CDR3 reads TGTGCCAGCCGCGTTGGGGGGATCCACGGGGAGCTGTTTTTT. This encodes CASRVGGIHGELFF.

The V and J genes are TRBV2 and TRBJ1-1; D possibly corresponds to TRBD1 (5 bases). V lost 3 bases, J lost 3 bases, and 11 bases lay in between. The CDR3 is 14 amino acids. Germline lookup yields CDR1 SNHLY and CDR2 FYNNEI. The CDR3 is CASSDRAGYTEAFF. As DNA, the CDR3 is TGTGCCAGCAGTGATAGGGCAGGGTACACTGAAGCTTTCTTT.

This clonotype was counted many times. The chain joins TRBV6-5 to TRBJ1-2, with 9 bases lining up with TRBD1. Germline-derived CDR1 and CDR2 are MNHEY and SVGAGI. The CDR3 contains 14 residues. V shed 2 bases, J shed 8 bases, and the junction held 6 bases outside the gene matches. The CDR3 DNA sequence: TGTGCCAGCAGTTACGACGGGACAGGGCTCGGCTACACCTTC. Its translation is CASSYDGTGLGYTF.

J is TRBJ2-2 and V is TRBV6-2 or TRBV6-3, with 11 bases that match TRBD2. Per germline, CDR1 MNHEY and CDR2 SVGEGT. The CDR3 runs to 16 residues. Trimming cost V 4 bases and J 5 bases; bases outside gene matches: 6. CDR3 region: CASSFTSGRLTGELFF. DNA of the CDR3: TGTGCCAGCAGTTTCACTAGCGGGAGATTGACCGGGGAGCTGTTTTTT.

Many counts were recorded for this clonotype. This chain joins TRBV10-3 and TRBJ1-5; tentative D call: TRBD1 (5 bases). Germline values: CDR1 ENHRY, CDR2 SYGVKD. The CDR3 loop spans 15 amino acids. V lost 4 bases and J 2 bases, leaving 12 bases between the germline ends. DNA for the CDR3: TGTGCCATCAGTGCCGGCAGGGAGGGCAATCAGCCCCAGCATTTT. As protein: CAISAGREGNQPQHF.

This clonotype was seen at least ten times. This chain uses TRBV28 with TRBJ1-5; D remains unclear. The CDR3 sequence is 15 residues long. The V end was cut by 6 bases, the J end by 2 bases, with 14 bases between. CDR1 and CDR2 (germline): MDHEN, SYDVKM. The CDR3 sequence is CASRPMGSGNQPQHF. Written as DNA, the CDR3 is TGTGCCAGCAGACCGATGGGGAGCGGCAATCAGCCCCAGCATTTT. Full variable domain (rest looked up from reference TRBV28 and TRBJ1-5): DVKVTQSSRYLVKRTGEKVFLECVQDMDHENMFWYRQDPGLGLRLIYFSYDVKMKEKGDIPEGYSVSREKKERFSLILESASTNQTSMYLCASRPMGSGNQPQHFGDGTRLSIL.

This clonotype was picked up many times. The J gene is TRBJ1-1, the V gene TRBV11-1; 9 nucleotides align to TRBD1. V trimming: 1 base; J trimming: 4 bases; junction bases outside the gene matches: 13. Germline lookup yields CDR1 SGHAT and CDR2 FQDESV (reference sequence). This CDR3 spans 18 amino acids. The CDR3 DNA is TGTGCCAGCAGCTTAGTATCGACCCACAGGGGGCCGGGCACTGAAGCTTTCTTT. Its translation: CASSLVSTHRGPGTEAFF.

The gene calls are TRBV7-8 and TRBJ1-1, with D perhaps matching TRBD1 (6 bases). V was trimmed by 4 bases and J by 4 bases, leaving 19 bases between them. Germline V gene sequence: CDR1 SGHVS, CDR2 FQNEAQ. CDR3 length: 16 amino acids. CDR3 in amino acids: CASSYEVAGGFTEAFF. As DNA, the CDR3 is TGTGCCAGCAGCTACGAGGTCGCTGGGGGCTTCACTGAAGCTTTCTTT.

The sample holds a few counts of this clonotype. V gene TRBV5-1 combines with J gene TRBJ2-6; no firm D call. From germline, CDR1 is SGHRS and CDR2 YFSETQ. The CDR3 is 17 residues long. V lost 0 bases to trimming and J lost 0 bases, with 10 bases between them. CDR3 residues: CASSLGSGPSGANVLTF. The CDR3 nucleotides are TGCGCCAGCAGCTTGGGCAGTGGCCCCTCTGGGGCCAACGTCCTGACTTTC.